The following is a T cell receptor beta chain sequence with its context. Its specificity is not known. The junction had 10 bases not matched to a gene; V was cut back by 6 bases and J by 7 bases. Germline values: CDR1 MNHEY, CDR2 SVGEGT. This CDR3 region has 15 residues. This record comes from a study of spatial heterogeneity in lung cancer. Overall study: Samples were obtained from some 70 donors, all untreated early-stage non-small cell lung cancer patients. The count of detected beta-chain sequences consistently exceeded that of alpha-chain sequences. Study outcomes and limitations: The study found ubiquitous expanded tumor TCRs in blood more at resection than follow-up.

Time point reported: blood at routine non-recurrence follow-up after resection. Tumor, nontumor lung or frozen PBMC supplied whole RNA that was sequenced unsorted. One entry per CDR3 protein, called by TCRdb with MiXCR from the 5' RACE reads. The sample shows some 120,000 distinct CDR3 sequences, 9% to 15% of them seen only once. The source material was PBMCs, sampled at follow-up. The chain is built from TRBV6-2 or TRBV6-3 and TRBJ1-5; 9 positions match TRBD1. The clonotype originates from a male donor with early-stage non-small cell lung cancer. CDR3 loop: CASRSGTGRAQPQHF. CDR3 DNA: TGTGCCAGCAGGTCAGGGACAGGGCGAGCACAGCCCCAGCATTTT.